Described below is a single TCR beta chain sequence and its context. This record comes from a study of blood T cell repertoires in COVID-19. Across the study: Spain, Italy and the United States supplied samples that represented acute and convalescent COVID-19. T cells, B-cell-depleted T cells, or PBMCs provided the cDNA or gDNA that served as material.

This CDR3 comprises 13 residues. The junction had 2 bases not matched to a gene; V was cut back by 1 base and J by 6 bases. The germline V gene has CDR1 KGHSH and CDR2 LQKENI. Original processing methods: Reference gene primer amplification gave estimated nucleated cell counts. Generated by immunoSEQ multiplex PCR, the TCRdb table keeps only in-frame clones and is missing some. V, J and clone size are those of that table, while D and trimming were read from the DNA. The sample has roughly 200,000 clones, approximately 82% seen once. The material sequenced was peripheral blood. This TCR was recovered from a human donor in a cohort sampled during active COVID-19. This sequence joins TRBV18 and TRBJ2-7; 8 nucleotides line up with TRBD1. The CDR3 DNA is TGTGCCAGCTCACCACTCGACAGGGGCGAGCAGTACTTC. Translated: CASSPLDRGEQYF.